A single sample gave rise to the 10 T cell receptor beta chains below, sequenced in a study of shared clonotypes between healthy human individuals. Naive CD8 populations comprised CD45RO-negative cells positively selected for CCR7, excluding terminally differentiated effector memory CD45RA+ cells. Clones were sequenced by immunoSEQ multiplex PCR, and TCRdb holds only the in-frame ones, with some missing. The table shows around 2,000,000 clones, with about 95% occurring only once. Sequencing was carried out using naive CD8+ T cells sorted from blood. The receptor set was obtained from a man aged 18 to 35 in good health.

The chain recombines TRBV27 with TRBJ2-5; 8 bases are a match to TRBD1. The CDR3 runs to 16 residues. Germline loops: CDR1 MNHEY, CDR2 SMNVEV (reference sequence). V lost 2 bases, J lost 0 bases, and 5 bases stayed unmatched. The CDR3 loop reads CASSLTGTGYQETQYF. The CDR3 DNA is TGTGCCAGCAGTTTAACCGGGACAGGATACCAAGAGACCCAGTACTTC.

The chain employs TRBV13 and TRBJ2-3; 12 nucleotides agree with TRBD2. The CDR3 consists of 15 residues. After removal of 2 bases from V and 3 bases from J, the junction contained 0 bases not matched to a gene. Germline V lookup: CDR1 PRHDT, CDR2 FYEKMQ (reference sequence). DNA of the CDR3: TGTGCCAGCAGCTTACTAGCGGGGGGGACAGATACGCAGTATTTT. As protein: CASSLLAGGTDTQYF.

CDR3 loop: CAISEPGQGEDTIYF. Written as DNA, the CDR3 is TGTGCCATCAGTGAGCCTGGACAGGGGGAGGACACCATATATTTT. The chain couples TRBV10-3 to TRBJ1-3, with 10 bases that match TRBD1. Germline CDR1 reads ENHRY; CDR2 reads SYGVKD. The length of the CDR3 is 15 residues. With V trimmed by 2 bases and J by 8 bases, 6 bases remained unmatched.

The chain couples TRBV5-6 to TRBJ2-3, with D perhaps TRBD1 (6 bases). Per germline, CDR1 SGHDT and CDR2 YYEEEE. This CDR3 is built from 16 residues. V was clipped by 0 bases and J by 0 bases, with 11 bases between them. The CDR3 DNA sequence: TGTGCCAGCAGCTTGGACGACAGGAGGAGCACAGATACGCAGTATTTT. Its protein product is CASSLDDRRSTDTQYF.

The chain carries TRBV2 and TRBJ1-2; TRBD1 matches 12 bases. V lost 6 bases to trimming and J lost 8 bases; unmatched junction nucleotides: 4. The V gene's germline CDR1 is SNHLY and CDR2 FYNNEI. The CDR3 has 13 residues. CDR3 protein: CASRGQGARGYTF. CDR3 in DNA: TGTGCCAGCAGGGGACAGGGGGCGCGGGGCTACACCTTC.

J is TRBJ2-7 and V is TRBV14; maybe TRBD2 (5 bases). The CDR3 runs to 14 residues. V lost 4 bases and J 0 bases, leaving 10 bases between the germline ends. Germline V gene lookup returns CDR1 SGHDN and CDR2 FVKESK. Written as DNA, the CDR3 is TGTGCCAGCAGCCCCCCGGGATTCTCCTACGAGCAGTACTTC. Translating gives CASSPPGFSYEQYF.

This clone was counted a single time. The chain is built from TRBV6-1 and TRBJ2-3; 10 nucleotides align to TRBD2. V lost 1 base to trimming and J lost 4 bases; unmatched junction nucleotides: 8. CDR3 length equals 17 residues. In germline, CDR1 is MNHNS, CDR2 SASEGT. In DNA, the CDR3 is TGTGCCAGCAGTGAAGACCCCCTAGCGGGGGAGGCAGATACGCAGTATTTT. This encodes CASSEDPLAGEADTQYF.

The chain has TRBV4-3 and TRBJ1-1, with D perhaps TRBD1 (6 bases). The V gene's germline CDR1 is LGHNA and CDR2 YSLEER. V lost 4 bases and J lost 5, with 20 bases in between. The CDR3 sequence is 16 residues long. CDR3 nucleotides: TGCGCCAGCAGCCGATTATACAGGGATACGACGACTGAAGCTTTCTTT. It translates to CASSRLYRDTTTEAFF.

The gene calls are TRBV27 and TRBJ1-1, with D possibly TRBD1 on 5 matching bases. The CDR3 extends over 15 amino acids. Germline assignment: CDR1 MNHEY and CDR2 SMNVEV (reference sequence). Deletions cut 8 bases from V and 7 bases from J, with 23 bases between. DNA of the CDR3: TGTGCCAGCTCCCTCTGGGGGGACCGAATAGTTGAAGCTTTCTTT. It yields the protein CASSLWGDRIVEAFF.

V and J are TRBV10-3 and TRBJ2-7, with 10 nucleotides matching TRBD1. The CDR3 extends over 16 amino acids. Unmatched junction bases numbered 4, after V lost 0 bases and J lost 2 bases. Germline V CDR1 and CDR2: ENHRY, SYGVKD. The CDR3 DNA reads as TGTGCCATCAGTGAGTCGAGGGACAGGGGAACCTACGAGCAGTACTTC. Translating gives CAISESRDRGTYEQYF.